This T cell receptor beta chain was recovered during a study of breast tumors, draining lymph nodes, adjacent tissues. This clonotype was seen ten or more times. Its antigen is not known. Germline values: CDR1 SQVTM, CDR2 ANQGSEA. The V gene lost 4 bases and the J gene lost 4 bases, with 13 bases spanning the gap. This CDR3 has 13 amino acids. TCRdb independently ran MiXCR on the multiplex PCR reads; one entry per CDR3 protein. This sample has 150,000 to 200,000 distinct CDR3 sequences, with 30% to 35% found just once. Axillary draining lymph nodes of breast cancer patients supplied the node samples. Study-level points and caveats: Tumors had less TCR diversity than lymph nodes, more than nontumor tissue. The data were judged consistent with most tumor T cells coming from lymph node and expanding in tumor.

The genes are TRBV29-1 and TRBJ1-2; no clear D. The origin of this receptor is a female donor with breast cancer. Some clones in this sample may be carry-over from other donors' samples. Sequencing input: axillary lymph node tissue. CDR3 amino acids: CSVVWAEGYGYTF. Here the CDR3 DNA reads TGCAGCGTTGTGTGGGCAGAAGGCTATGGCTACACCTTC.